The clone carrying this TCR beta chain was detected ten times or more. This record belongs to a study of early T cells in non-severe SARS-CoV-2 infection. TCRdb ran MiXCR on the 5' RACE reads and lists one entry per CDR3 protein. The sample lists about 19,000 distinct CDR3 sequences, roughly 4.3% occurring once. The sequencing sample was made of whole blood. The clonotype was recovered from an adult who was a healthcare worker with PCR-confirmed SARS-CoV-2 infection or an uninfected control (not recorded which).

CDR3: CASSQTGLAGSTDTQYF. CDR3 in DNA: TGTGCCAGCAGCCAAACAGGACTAGCGGGGAGCACAGATACGCAGTATTTT. The V call is TRBV4-2, the J call TRBJ2-3; 12 nucleotides match TRBD2. The V gene end was trimmed by 2 bases and the J gene end by 0 bases; junction bases not matched to a gene: 3. The CDR3 loop spans 17 amino acids. CDR1 is LGHNA, CDR2 YNFKEQ, per germline.